A selection of T cell receptor beta chains follows, all from one sample in a study of OX40 agonist ivuxolimab in advanced cancers. Libraries were prepared by immunoSEQ multiplex PCR; TCRdb keeps only in-frame clonotypes and omits some of them. This repertoire shows tens of thousands of clones, about 85% found once; its top ten account for more than 0.5%. This specimen was CD4+ or CD8+ T cells sorted from blood, taken in a trial of the OX40 agonist ivuxolimab. These TCRs come from an adult with an advanced solid tumor such as melanoma, head and neck, liver or kidney cancer. CDR3s include the opening cysteine and the closing phenylalanine or tryptophan. A D gene is named only where the DNA matches it firmly. For some rows the clone size is stated as once, few or many, or as a class when expanded; others skip it.

j_call v_call clone_size d_call cdr3_aa cdr3_nt
TRBJ2-3 TRBV30 . . CAWSVTRGWADTQYF TGTGCCTGGAGTGTAACCCGGGGATGGGCAGATACGCAGTATTTT
TRBJ1-1 TRBV4-3 . TRBD1 CASSQEQGQAEAFF TGCGCCAGCAGCCAAGAGCAGGGACAGGCTGAAGCTTTCTTT
TRBJ2-5 TRBV6-1 . TRBD2 CASSWRGGRETQYF TGTGCCAGCAGTTGGCGGGGGGGTAGGGAGACCCAGTACTTC
TRBJ1-5 TRBV7-9 . TRBD1 CASSLDGQGNQPQHF TGTGCCAGCAGCTTAGACGGACAGGGCAATCAGCCCCAGCATTTT
TRBJ1-4 TRBV19 once . CASSMYAGINEKLFF TGTGCCAGTAGTATGTACGCAGGGATTAATGAAAAACTGTTTTTT
TRBJ2-1 TRBV7-3 . . CASSLTQDSHNEQFF TGTGCCAGCAGCTTAACTCAGGACTCGCACAATGAGCAGTTCTTC
TRBJ2-7 TRBV4-1 . . CASSHPGGGPYEQYF TGCGCCAGCAGCCATCCAGGTGGCGGGCCTTACGAGCAGTACTTC
TRBJ2-3 TRBV7-6 . TRBD2 CASSLGLAGEGTQYF TGTGCCAGCAGCTTAGGACTAGCGGGGGAGGGTACGCAGTATTTT
TRBJ2-7 TRBV6-1 . . CASTFSYEQYF TGTGCCAGCACCTTCTCCTACGAGCAGTACTTC
TRBJ2-3 TRBV5-1 once TRBD2 CASSPIAGGSADTQYF TGCGCCAGCAGCCCTATAGCGGGGGGGAGTGCAGATACGCAGTATTTT